What follows is one T cell receptor beta chain and its context. Its antigen is undetermined. This record comes from a study of response to subunit inactivated influenza vaccine. Study-level findings and limits: Authors suggested seasonal influenza vaccinations each recruit few new T cells.

TCRdb re-called the RT-PCR reads with MiXCR, one entry per CDR3 protein. Of 650,000 to 800,000 distinct CDR3 sequences in the sample, 14% were seen once. J was trimmed by 4 bases and V by 8 bases; bases with no gene match: 5. The germline CDR1 and CDR2 sequences are SNHLY and FYNNEI. There are 12 residues in the CDR3. This rearrangement joins TRBV2 to TRBJ2-7, with 7 bases lining up with TRBD1. This receptor was identified in a middle-aged man who received an inactivated influenza vaccine. Sequenced here: PBMCs from blood, sampled less than 15 days before vaccination. The CDR3 loop reads CASVGGQYEQYF. DNA for the CDR3: TGTGCCAGCGTAGGGGGACAGTACGAGCAGTACTTC.